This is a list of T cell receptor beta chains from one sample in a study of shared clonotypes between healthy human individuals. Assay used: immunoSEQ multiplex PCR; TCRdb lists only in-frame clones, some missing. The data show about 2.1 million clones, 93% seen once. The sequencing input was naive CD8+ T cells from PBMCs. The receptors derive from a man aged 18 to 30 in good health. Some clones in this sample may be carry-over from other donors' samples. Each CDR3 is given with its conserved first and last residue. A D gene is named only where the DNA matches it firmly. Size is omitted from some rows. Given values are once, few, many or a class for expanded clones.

CDR3nt: TGTGCCAGCAGCTCATCGGACACCTATGGTCCCTCCGGGGAGCTGTTTTTT; CDR3aa: CASSSSDTYGPSGELFF; v_gene: TRBV7-9; j_gene: TRBJ2-2; len: 17; abundance: .; d_gene: .
CDR3nt: TGCGCCAGCAGTGGGGGGGACAGTATCTATGGCTACACCTTC; CDR3aa: CASSGGDSIYGYTF; v_gene: TRBV10-2; j_gene: TRBJ1-2; len: 14; abundance: once; d_gene: TRBD1
CDR3nt: TGCGCCAGCAGCCCCCGGGACAGGATGCCTGAAGCTTTCTTT; CDR3aa: CASSPRDRMPEAFF; v_gene: TRBV5-1; j_gene: TRBJ1-1; len: 14; abundance: .; d_gene: TRBD1
CDR3nt: TGTGCCAGCAGTGAAAGTCCCGGACTAGCGGCCTACAATGAGCAGTTCTTC; CDR3aa: CASSESPGLAAYNEQFF; v_gene: TRBV2; j_gene: TRBJ2-1; len: 17; abundance: .; d_gene: TRBD2
CDR3nt: TGTGCCAGCAGCTTGGTTGGTACAGGGGGATCTAGCGGGTATGAGCAGTTCTTC; CDR3aa: CASSLVGTGGSSGYEQFF; v_gene: TRBV5-6; j_gene: TRBJ2-1; len: 18; abundance: .; d_gene: .
CDR3nt: TGTGCCAGTAGTCCTGAGATAACATTACCGGGGGAGCAGTACTTC; CDR3aa: CASSPEITLPGEQYF; v_gene: TRBV19; j_gene: TRBJ2-7; len: 15; abundance: .; d_gene: .
CDR3nt: TGTGCCAGCAGCTTAAGTGGCGGCAGGGTCTACGAGCAGTACTTC; CDR3aa: CASSLSGGRVYEQYF; v_gene: TRBV11-2; j_gene: TRBJ2-7; len: 15; abundance: .; d_gene: .
CDR3nt: TGTGCCAGCAGCTCGAAAGGTAGACTAGCGGGAGTCGTCTACGAGCAGTACTTC; CDR3aa: CASSSKGRLAGVVYEQYF; v_gene: TRBV13; j_gene: TRBJ2-7; len: 18; abundance: .; d_gene: TRBD2
CDR3nt: TGTGCCAGTAGCCCTAGCGTGGCGAACACCGGGGAGCTGTTTTTT; CDR3aa: CASSPSVANTGELFF; v_gene: TRBV19; j_gene: TRBJ2-2; len: 15; abundance: .; d_gene: .
CDR3nt: TGTGCCAGCAGCAAACAGGGACCCACAGATACGCAGTATTTT; CDR3aa: CASSKQGPTDTQYF; v_gene: TRBV7-9; j_gene: TRBJ2-3; len: 14; abundance: .; d_gene: .
CDR3nt: TGTGCCAGCAGCGGGGAGGCGGGGCGGAATGAGCAGTTCTTC; CDR3aa: CASSGEAGRNEQFF; v_gene: TRBV9; j_gene: TRBJ2-1; len: 14; abundance: .; d_gene: .
CDR3nt: TGTGCCAGCAGCGCGCGGAATGGGGCCAACGTCCTGACTTTC; CDR3aa: CASSARNGANVLTF; v_gene: TRBV9; j_gene: TRBJ2-6; len: 14; abundance: .; d_gene: .
CDR3nt: TGTGCCAGCTCACCAACTAGCCACGTTCAAGAGACCCAGTACTTC; CDR3aa: CASSPTSHVQETQYF; v_gene: TRBV18; j_gene: TRBJ2-5; len: 15; abundance: .; d_gene: .
CDR3nt: TGTGCCAGCAGCATTGGGACAGGGGGCGAGCAGTACTTC; CDR3aa: CASSIGTGGEQYF; v_gene: TRBV5-6; j_gene: TRBJ2-7; len: 13; abundance: .; d_gene: TRBD1
CDR3nt: TGTGCCAGCAGTCAGATACAGGGTCTAGGTGACAATGAGCAGTTCTTC; CDR3aa: CASSQIQGLGDNEQFF; v_gene: TRBV27; j_gene: TRBJ2-1; len: 16; abundance: .; d_gene: .
CDR3nt: TGTGCCAGCAGCTTATTGAGAACCGGGGAGCTGTTTTTT; CDR3aa: CASSLLRTGELFF; v_gene: TRBV7-2; j_gene: TRBJ2-2; len: 13; abundance: .; d_gene: .
CDR3nt: TGTGCCAGCAGCAGAAGGACAGAAGAGACCCAGTACTTC; CDR3aa: CASSRRTEETQYF; v_gene: TRBV7-3; j_gene: TRBJ2-5; len: 13; abundance: .; d_gene: .
CDR3nt: TGTGCCAGCAGCGTAAATCGATTGGGCGGGCTTAGCACAGATACGCAGTATTTT; CDR3aa: CASSVNRLGGLSTDTQYF; v_gene: TRBV9; j_gene: TRBJ2-3; len: 18; abundance: .; d_gene: .